This section outlines one T cell receptor beta chain sequence together with its context. Its specificity is not known. The PCR had 60 Vbeta and 13 Jbeta primers. The assay was immunoSEQ multiplex PCR, and TCRdb's table has in-frame clones only and misses some. The sample table includes more than 95,000 clones. The data derive from a study of cytomegalovirus exposure and HLA in healthy donors. Study outcomes and limitations: In a later analysis, V- and J-gene trimming of beta chains associated with a DCLRE1C missense variant, replicated independently. On later analysis, the bulk of CMV-associated TCR beta chains appeared to be HLA-restricted.

Germline-derived CDR1 and CDR2 are SGHRS and YFSETQ. The CDR3 is 13 residues long. With 4 bases clipped from V and 4 bases from J, the junction kept 4 bases outside the gene matches. Specimen: PBMCs. The rearrangement joins TRBV5-1 to TRBJ1-1, with 7 bases fitting TRBD1. This clonotype was sampled from a man in his late teens or twenties in good health and CMV-seronegative. The CDR3 nucleotides read TGCGCCAGCAGCCCCCCAGGGGGCACTGAAGCTTTCTTT. It codes for CASSPPGGTEAFF.